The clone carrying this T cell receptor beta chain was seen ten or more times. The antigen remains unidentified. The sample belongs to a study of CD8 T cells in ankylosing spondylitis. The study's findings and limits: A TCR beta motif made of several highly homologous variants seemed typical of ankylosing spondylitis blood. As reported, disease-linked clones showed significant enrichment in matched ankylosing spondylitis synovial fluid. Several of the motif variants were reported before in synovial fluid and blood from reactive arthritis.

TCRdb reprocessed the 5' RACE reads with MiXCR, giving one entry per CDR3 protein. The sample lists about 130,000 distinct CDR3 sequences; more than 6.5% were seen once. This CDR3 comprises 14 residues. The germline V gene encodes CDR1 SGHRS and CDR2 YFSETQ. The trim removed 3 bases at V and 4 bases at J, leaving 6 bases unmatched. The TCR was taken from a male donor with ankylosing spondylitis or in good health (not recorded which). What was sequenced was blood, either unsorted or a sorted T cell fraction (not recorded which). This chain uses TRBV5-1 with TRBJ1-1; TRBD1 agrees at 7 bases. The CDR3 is CASSSNRGVTEAFF. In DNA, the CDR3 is TGCGCCAGCAGCTCAAACAGGGGCGTCACTGAAGCTTTCTTT.